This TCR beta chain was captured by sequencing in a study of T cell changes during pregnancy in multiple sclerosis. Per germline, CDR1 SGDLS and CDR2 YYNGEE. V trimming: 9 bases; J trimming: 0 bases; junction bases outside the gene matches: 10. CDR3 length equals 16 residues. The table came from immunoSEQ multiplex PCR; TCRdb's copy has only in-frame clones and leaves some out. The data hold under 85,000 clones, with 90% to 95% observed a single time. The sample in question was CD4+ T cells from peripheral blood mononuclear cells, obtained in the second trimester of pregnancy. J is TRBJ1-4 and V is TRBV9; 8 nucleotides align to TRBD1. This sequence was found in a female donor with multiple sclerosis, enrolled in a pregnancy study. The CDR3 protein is CAIGQGPFATNEKLFF. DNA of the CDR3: TGTGCCATAGGACAGGGACCTTTTGCAACTAATGAAAAACTGTTTTTT.